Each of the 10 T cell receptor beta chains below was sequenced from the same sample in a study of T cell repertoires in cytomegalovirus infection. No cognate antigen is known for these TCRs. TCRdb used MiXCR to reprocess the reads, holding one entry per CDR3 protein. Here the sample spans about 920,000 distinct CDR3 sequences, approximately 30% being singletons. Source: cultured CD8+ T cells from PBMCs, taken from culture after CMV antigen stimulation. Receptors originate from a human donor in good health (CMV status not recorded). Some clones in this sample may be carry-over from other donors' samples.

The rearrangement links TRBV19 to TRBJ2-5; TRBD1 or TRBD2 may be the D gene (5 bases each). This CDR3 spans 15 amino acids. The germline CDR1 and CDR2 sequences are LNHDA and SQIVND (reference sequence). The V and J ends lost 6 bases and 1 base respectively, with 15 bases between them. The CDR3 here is CASRPPGRPQETQYF. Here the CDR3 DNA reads TGTGCCAGTAGGCCACCGGGACGGCCCCAAGAGACCCAGTACTTC.

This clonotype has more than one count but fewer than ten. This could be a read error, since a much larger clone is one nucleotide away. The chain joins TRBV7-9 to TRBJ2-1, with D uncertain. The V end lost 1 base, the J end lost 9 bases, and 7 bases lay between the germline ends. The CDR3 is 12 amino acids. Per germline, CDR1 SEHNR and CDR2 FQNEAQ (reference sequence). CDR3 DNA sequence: TGTGCCAGCAGCTTAGGGAGTGCTGAGCAGTTCTTC. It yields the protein CASSLGSAEQFF.

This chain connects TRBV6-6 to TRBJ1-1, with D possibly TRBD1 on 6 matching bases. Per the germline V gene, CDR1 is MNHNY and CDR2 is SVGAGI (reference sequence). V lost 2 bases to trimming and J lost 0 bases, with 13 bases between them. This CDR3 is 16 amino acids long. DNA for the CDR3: TGTGCCAGCAGTTACCCCAGGGAGGGGGTGAACACTGAAGCTTTCTTT. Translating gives CASSYPREGVNTEAFF.

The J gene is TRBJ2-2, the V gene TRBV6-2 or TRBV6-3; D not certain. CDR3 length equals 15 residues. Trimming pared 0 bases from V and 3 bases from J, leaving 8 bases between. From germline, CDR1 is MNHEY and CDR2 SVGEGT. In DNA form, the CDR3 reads TGTGCCAGCAGTTACTCTCCGGACGACACCGGGGAGCTGTTTTTT. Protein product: CASSYSPDDTGELFF.

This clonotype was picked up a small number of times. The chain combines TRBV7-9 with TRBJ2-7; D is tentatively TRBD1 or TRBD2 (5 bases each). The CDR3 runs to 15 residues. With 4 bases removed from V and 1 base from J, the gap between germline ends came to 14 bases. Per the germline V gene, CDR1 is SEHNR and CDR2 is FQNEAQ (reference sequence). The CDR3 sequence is CASSSGQGESYEQYV. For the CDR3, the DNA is TGTGCCAGCAGCTCTGGGCAGGGAGAATCCTACGAGCAGTACGTC.

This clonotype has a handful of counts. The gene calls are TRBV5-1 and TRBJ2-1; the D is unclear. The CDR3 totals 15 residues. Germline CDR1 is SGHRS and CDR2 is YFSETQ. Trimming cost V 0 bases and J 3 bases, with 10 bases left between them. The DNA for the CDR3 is TGCGCCAGCAGCTTGGGACTTCTTGGCTACAATGAGCAGTTCTTC. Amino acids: CASSLGLLGYNEQFF.

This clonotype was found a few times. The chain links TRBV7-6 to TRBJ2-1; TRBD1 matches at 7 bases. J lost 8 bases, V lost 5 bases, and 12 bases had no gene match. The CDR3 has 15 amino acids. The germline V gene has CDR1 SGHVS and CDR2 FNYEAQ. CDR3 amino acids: CASSPRMDRLYEQFF. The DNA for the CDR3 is TGTGCCAGCAGCCCGAGGATGGACAGGTTGTATGAGCAGTTCTTC.

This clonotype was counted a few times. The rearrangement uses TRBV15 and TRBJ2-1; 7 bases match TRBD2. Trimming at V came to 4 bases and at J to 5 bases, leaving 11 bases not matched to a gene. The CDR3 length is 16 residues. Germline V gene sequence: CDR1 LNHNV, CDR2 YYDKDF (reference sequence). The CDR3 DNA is TGTGCCACCAGCACGGCTAGCGGCGGGGCGGACAATGAGCAGTTCTTC. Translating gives CATSTASGGADNEQFF.

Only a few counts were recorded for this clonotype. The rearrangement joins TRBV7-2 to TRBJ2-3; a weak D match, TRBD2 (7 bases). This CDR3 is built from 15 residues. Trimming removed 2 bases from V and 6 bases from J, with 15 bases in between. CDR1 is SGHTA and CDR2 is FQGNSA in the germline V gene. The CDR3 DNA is TGTGCCAGCAGCTTATTGGGGGGGCCATCGGATACGCAGTATTTT. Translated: CASSLLGGPSDTQYF.

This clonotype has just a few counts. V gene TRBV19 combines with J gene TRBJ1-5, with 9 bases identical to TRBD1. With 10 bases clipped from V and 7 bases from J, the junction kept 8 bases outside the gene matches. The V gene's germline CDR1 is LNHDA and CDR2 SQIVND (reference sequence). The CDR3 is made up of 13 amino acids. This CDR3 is CATLDRGNQPQHF. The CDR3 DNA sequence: TGTGCCACATTGGACAGGGGAAACCAGCCCCAGCATTTT.